The source of this T cell receptor beta chain is a study of cytomegalovirus exposure and HLA in healthy donors. PCR primers comprised 60 Vbeta and 13 Jbeta primers. Profiled with immunoSEQ multiplex PCR; TCRdb holds only in-frame clones, not every one. The sample lists about 140,000 clones, about 75% occurring once. CDR1 and CDR2 (germline): LNHDA, SQIVND (reference sequence). This CDR3 is built from 14 residues. V was trimmed by 10 bases and J by 1 base, leaving 17 bases between them. This receptor was identified in a man between 40 and 49 years old in good health and CMV-seronegative. The V and J genes are TRBV19 and TRBJ2-7; maybe TRBD2 (5 bases). Sequenced: PBMCs. The CDR3 reads CATRNSGGSYEQYF. The CDR3 region has the DNA TGTGCCACCCGCAACTCGGGCGGGTCCTACGAGCAGTACTTC. The full variable domain, with the rest looked up from reference TRBV19 and TRBJ2-7, is DGGITQSPKYLFRKEGQNVTLSCEQNLNHDAMYWYRQDPGQGLRLIYYSQIVNDFQKGDIAEGYSVSREKKESFPLTVTSAQKNPTAFYLCATRNSGGSYEQYFGPGTRLTVT.